The subject of this entry is one TCR beta chain. Its target is not known. This record comes from a study of cytomegalovirus exposure and HLA in healthy donors. Study-level points and caveats: Reportedly, fewer N-insertions than the approximately 680-donor mean appeared in an Asian-associated ancestry cluster in a later analysis. TRBV6-2, TRBV6-3 and other indistinguishable V segments were excluded. Sequencing likely caused a cluster of highly shared sequence variants.

This PCR relied on a set of 60 Vbeta primers and 13 Jbeta primers. Assay used: immunoSEQ multiplex PCR; TCRdb lists only in-frame clones, some missing. The table shows hundreds of thousands of clones, with approximately 84% occurring only once. CDR1 SGHTA and CDR2 FQGTGA come from the germline V gene. The CDR3 is made up of 14 amino acids. V was trimmed by 5 bases and J by 0 bases, leaving 11 bases between them. This clonotype originated in a woman aged 40-49 years in good health and CMV-seronegative. The sequenced material came from PBMCs. The chain joins TRBV7-3 to TRBJ2-7, with D unclear. The CDR3 region has the DNA TGTGCCAGCAGCGACTTTCCGAGCTCCTACGAGCAGTACTTC. The encoded protein is CASSDFPSSYEQYF. Variable domain in full (rest from reference TRBV7-3 and TRBJ2-7): GAGVSQTPSNKVTEKGKYVELRCDPISGHTALYWYRQSLGQGPEFLIYFQGTGAADDSGLPNDRFFAVRPEGSVSTLKIQRTERGDSAVYLCASSDFPSSYEQYFGPGTRLTVT.